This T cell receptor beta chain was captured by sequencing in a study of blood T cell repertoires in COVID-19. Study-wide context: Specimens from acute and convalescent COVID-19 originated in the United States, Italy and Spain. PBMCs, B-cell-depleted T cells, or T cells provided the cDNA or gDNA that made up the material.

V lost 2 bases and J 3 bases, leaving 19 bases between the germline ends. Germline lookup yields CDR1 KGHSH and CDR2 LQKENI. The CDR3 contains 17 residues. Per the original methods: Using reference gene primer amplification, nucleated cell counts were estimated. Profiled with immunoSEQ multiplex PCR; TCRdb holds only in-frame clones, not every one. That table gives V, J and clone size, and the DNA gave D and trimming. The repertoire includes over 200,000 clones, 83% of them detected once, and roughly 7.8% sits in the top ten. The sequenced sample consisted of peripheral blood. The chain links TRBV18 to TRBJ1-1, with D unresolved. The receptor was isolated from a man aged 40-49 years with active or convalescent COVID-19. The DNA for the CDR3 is TGTGCCAGCTCACCATTAGAGGGTACGCTTCCAGACACTGAAGCTTTCTTT. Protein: CASSPLEGTLPDTEAFF.